The 25 T cell receptor beta chains below all came from one sample that was sequenced in a study of T cell responses to AZD1222 COVID-19 vaccine. Using immunoSEQ multiplex PCR, the repertoire was profiled, and TCRdb retains in-frame clones only, with some absent. Of roughly 150,000 clones listed, roughly 90% are singletons. The specimen was peripheral blood, collected on day 0 of AZD1222 vaccination. These receptors originate from an adult in good health.

The V gene is TRBV29-1, the J gene TRBJ1-2; D call uncertain. Germline V gene lookup returns CDR1 SQVTM and CDR2 ANQGSEA. The ends were cut back, 6 bases at V and 3 bases at J, with 17 bases in the middle. This CDR3 has 14 amino acids. The CDR3 bases are TGCAGCGTACCCTTGGGGAGCGGCTACTATGGCTACACCTTC. Amino acid sequence: CSVPLGSGYYGYTF.

The V gene is TRBV6-5, the J gene TRBJ2-5; D may be TRBD1 or TRBD2 (5 bases each). The CDR3 is 12 amino acids. The V and J ends lost 5 bases and 6 bases respectively, with 10 bases between them. CDR1 and CDR2 (germline): MNHEY, SVGAGI. CDR3 bases: TGTGCCAGCAGTCCAGGGAGAAAGACCCAGTACTTC. Its translation is CASSPGRKTQYF.

This chain connects TRBV28 to TRBJ1-1; TRBD1 matches at 7 bases. Trimming removed 6 bases from V and 0 bases from J; junction bases left unmatched: 10. The V gene's germline CDR1 is MDHEN and CDR2 SYDVKM. The length of the CDR3 is 16 residues. Written as DNA, the CDR3 is TGTGCCAGCAGCCCACCGGGACAGAATATGAACACTGAAGCTTTCTTT. It codes for CASSPPGQNMNTEAFF.

This chain links TRBV28 with TRBJ2-7; 7 bases align to TRBD2. CDR1 is MDHEN and CDR2 is SYDVKM in the germline V gene. This CDR3 is 15 amino acids long. The V and J ends lost 6 bases and 0 bases, in that order; junction bases with no gene match: 8. CDR3 region: CASRLGGVPSYEQYF. The CDR3 DNA follows: TGTGCCAGCAGGTTGGGAGGGGTTCCCTCCTACGAGCAGTACTTC. The full variable domain, completed using reference TRBV28 and TRBJ2-7, is DVKVTQSSRYLVKRTGEKVFLECVQDMDHENMFWYRQDPGLGLRLIYFSYDVKMKEKGDIPEGYSVSREKKERFSLILESASTNQTSMYLCASRLGGVPSYEQYFGPGTRLTVT.

This clone was detected only once. The chain employs TRBV6-4 and TRBJ1-4; 11 positions agree with TRBD1. This CDR3 has 15 amino acids. V dropped 6 bases and J dropped 8; count of bases not matched to a gene: 8. Germline V CDR1 and CDR2: MRHNA, SNTAGT. The CDR3 region is CASSPSGTGGEKLFF. The CDR3 DNA reads as TGTGCCAGCAGCCCTTCCGGGACAGGGGGGGAAAAACTGTTTTTT.

This sequence joins TRBV4-1 and TRBJ2-7; D may match TRBD1 or TRBD2 (5 bases each). The V gene lost 5 bases and the J gene lost 3 bases, with 11 bases spanning the gap. The CDR3 is 13 amino acids. CDR1 is MGHRA and CDR2 is YSYEKL in the germline V gene. The CDR3: CASSVGTGYEQYF. CDR3 sequence (DNA): TGCGCCAGCAGCGTAGGGACCGGCTACGAGCAGTACTTC.

The V and J genes are TRBV3-1 (or the pseudogene TRBV3-2) and TRBJ2-7; 10 bases are a match to TRBD1. The length of the CDR3 is 14 residues. V trimming: 3 bases; J trimming: 12 bases; junction bases outside the gene matches: 11. Germline CDR1 and CDR2: LGHDT and YNNKEL (reference sequence). Written as DNA, the CDR3 is TGTGCCAGCAGCCACGGTTCTGACAGGGGGCAACCGTACTTC. This codes for CASSHGSDRGQPYF.

The chain recombines TRBV10-2 with TRBJ2-1, with D tentatively TRBD2 (5 bases). V lost 5 bases and J 5 bases, leaving 7 bases between the germline ends. There are 12 residues in the CDR3. CDR1 is WSHSY and CDR2 is SAAADI in the germline V gene. CDR3 DNA: TGCGCCAGCAGTAAGCGGAACAATGAGCAGTTCTTC. This sequence encodes CASSKRNNEQFF.

J is TRBJ1-2 and V is TRBV28; D is ambiguous. Germline CDR1 reads MDHEN; CDR2 reads SYDVKM. V dropped 0 bases and J dropped 0 bases, with 8 bases sitting between them. This CDR3 is 15 amino acids long. CDR3: CASSLWAGANYGYTF. For the CDR3, the DNA is TGTGCCAGCAGTTTATGGGCAGGCGCTAACTATGGCTACACCTTC.

The CDR3 here is CATSDLRDTQYF. CDR3 in DNA: TGTGCCACCAGTGATTTGAGGGATACGCAGTATTTT. The chain recombines TRBV24-1 with TRBJ2-3; D is uncertain. Germline assignment: CDR1 KGHDR and CDR2 SFDVKD. V was shortened by 0 bases and J by 6 bases, with 3 bases between the two germline ends. There are 12 residues in the CDR3.

This clone was seen once. The gene calls are TRBV29-1 and TRBJ1-3; D is possibly TRBD1 (5 bases). Trimming shortened V by 7 bases and J by 6 bases, and 13 bases separated the two germline ends. Per germline, CDR1 SQVTM and CDR2 ANQGSEA. This CDR3 comprises 12 residues. CDR3 sequence: CSASGGENTIYF. The CDR3 DNA sequence: TGCAGCGCTTCCGGGGGAGAAAACACCATATATTTT.

The chain joins TRBV30 to TRBJ2-2; D ambiguous. This CDR3 is built from 13 residues. The V end lost 0 bases, the J end lost 8 bases, and 10 bases lay between the germline ends. Germline CDR1 and CDR2: GTSNPN and SVGIG (reference sequence). The CDR3 DNA reads as TGTGCCTGGAGTGTACAGATTCGGGGGGAGCTGTTTTTT. Its protein is CAWSVQIRGELFF.

The V call is TRBV19, the J call TRBJ2-1; 10 bases line up with TRBD2. Trimming removed 3 bases from V and 6 bases from J; junction bases left unmatched: 5. Germline V gene lookup returns CDR1 LNHDA and CDR2 SQIVND (reference sequence). The CDR3 is 15 residues long. This CDR3 reads CASSIRTSGLNEQFF. The CDR3 bases are TGTGCCAGTAGTATTAGGACTAGCGGCCTCAATGAGCAGTTCTTC.

CDR3 DNA sequence: TGCAGCGTTGAGAGTCTGAGTAGGGAGCAGTTCTTC. As protein: CSVESLSREQFF. The rearrangement uses TRBV29-1 and TRBJ2-1; D uncertain. The CDR3 length is 12 residues. Trimming shortened V by 3 bases and J by 10 bases, and 13 bases separated the two germline ends. Germline V gene sequence: CDR1 SQVTM, CDR2 ANQGSEA.

This chain links TRBV6-6 with TRBJ1-5, with 12 bases fitting TRBD1. J was trimmed by 4 bases and V by 9 bases; bases with no gene match: 10. Germline-derived CDR1 and CDR2 are MNHNY and SVGAGI (reference sequence). The CDR3 runs 16 residues. CDR3 bases: TGTGCCAGTCTCTGGTGGGACAGGGGGCCAAATCAGCCCCAGCATTTT. Encoded protein: CASLWWDRGPNQPQHF.

CDR3 sequence (DNA): TGTGCCAGCAGCCCCTATAGAGGGGGGGGCCGGAATGAGCAGTTCTTC. Translating gives CASSPYRGGGRNEQFF. The chain joins TRBV3-1 (or the pseudogene TRBV3-2) to TRBJ2-1; TRBD2 is a possible D gene (7 bases). Germline assignment: CDR1 LGHDT and CDR2 YNNKEL (reference sequence). V was clipped by 4 bases and J by 7 bases, with 20 bases between them. This CDR3 comprises 16 residues.

This clone was counted a single time. CDR3 protein: CGGGSGSSNEQFF. The CDR3 bases are TGTGGGGGGGGCTCCGGATCGTCCAATGAGCAGTTCTTC. The chain links TRBV5-4 to TRBJ2-1; tentatively, D is TRBD2 (7 bases). The CDR3 length is 13 residues. CDR1 and CDR2 (germline): SGHNT, YYREEE (reference sequence).

The rearrangement uses TRBV6-2 or TRBV6-3 and TRBJ1-1; the match to TRBD1 covers 7 bases. The CDR3 length is 18 residues. CDR1 and CDR2 (germline): MNHEY, SVGEGT. V lost 0 bases, J lost 5 bases, and 15 bases stayed unmatched. The CDR3 sequence is CASSYSRPQGVWRTEAFF. CDR3 sequence (DNA): TGTGCCAGCAGTTACTCGAGGCCCCAGGGGGTATGGAGGACTGAAGCTTTCTTT.

Details on this clone: This specimen includes other DNA sequences encoding the same CDR3. The chain uses TRBV9 and TRBJ1-6, with D possibly TRBD1 on 6 matching bases. Germline CDR1 is SGDLS and CDR2 is YYNGEE. The CDR3 is 14 amino acids. V was pared by 3 bases and J by 7 bases, with 11 bases between. CDR3 in DNA: TGTGCCAGCAGCGAAACAGGGCGGAATTCACCCCTCCACTTT. Protein: CASSETGRNSPLHF.

V usage is TRBV7-8 and J usage is TRBJ1-5; 7 bases map to TRBD1. In germline, CDR1 is SGHVS, CDR2 FQNEAQ. This CDR3 spans 15 amino acids. Unmatched junction bases numbered 8, after V lost 5 bases and J lost 4 bases. This chain's CDR3 is CASSPDRVNNQPQHF. The CDR3 DNA sequence: TGTGCCAGCAGCCCTGACAGGGTTAATAATCAGCCCCAGCATTTT.

This clone was observed once. The V call is TRBV5-1, the J call TRBJ2-2, with D possibly TRBD2 on 5 matching bases. The CDR3 is made up of 13 amino acids. The germline V gene has CDR1 SGHRS and CDR2 YFSETQ. V was pared by 0 bases and J by 6 bases, with 6 bases between. The CDR3 is CASSLGGAGELFF. CDR3 in DNA: TGCGCCAGCAGCTTGGGGGGAGCCGGGGAGCTGTTTTTT. Combining the CDR3 with reference TRBV5-1 and TRBJ2-2 gives the whole variable domain KAGVTQTPRYLIKTRGQQVTLSCSPISGHRSVSWYQQTPGQGLQFLFEYFSETQRNKGNFPGRFSGRQFSNSRSEMNVSTLELGDSALYLCASSLGGAGELFFGEGSRLTVL.

The chain recombines TRBV11-2 with TRBJ2-1; D is ambiguous. The CDR3 loop spans 11 amino acids. CDR1 is SGHAT and CDR2 is FQNNGV in the germline V gene. Trimming took 5 bases from V and 8 from J, leaving 7 bases between them. DNA of the CDR3: TGTGCCAGCAGCAGCCGTGATGAGCAGTTCTTC. Amino acid sequence: CASSSRDEQFF. The full variable domain, completed using reference TRBV11-2 and TRBJ2-1, is EAGVAQSPRYKIIEKRQSVAFWCNPISGHATLYWYQQILGQGPKLLIQFQNNGVVDDSQLPKDRFSAERLKGVDSTLKIQPAKLEDSAVYLCASSSRDEQFFGPGTRLTVL.

This chain links TRBV11-2 with TRBJ1-2, with 7 bases aligning to TRBD1. J gave up 3 bases and V 4 bases, and 2 bases lay outside the gene matches. In germline, CDR1 is SGHAT, CDR2 FQNNGV. The CDR3 has 13 residues. The CDR3 loop reads CASSYGQDYGYTF. In nucleotides, the CDR3 is TGTGCCAGCAGCTACGGACAGGACTATGGCTACACCTTC.

The chain couples TRBV6-5 to TRBJ2-7, with 11 bases that match TRBD2. CDR1 and CDR2 (germline): MNHEY, SVGAGI. Trimming at V came to 6 bases and at J to 2 bases, leaving 6 bases not matched to a gene. This CDR3 region has 15 residues. In DNA form, the CDR3 reads TGTGCCAGCAGACGTGGGACTAGCGGCCCCTACGAGCAGTACTTC. Its protein product is CASRRGTSGPYEQYF.

The chain carries TRBV3-1 (or the pseudogene TRBV3-2) and TRBJ2-7, with 9 bases identical to TRBD2. CDR1 LGHDT and CDR2 YNNKEL come from the germline V gene (reference sequence). This CDR3 spans 17 amino acids. With V trimmed by 3 bases and J by 2 bases, 11 bases remained unmatched. CDR3 coding DNA: TGTGCCAGCAGCCAGAAGAGAGCGGGAGGACCCCCCTACGAGCAGTACTTC. Amino acids: CASSQKRAGGPPYEQYF.